This T cell receptor (beta chain) was observed in a study of shared clonotypes between healthy human individuals. In the naive CD8 group, cells lacked CD45RO and were positively selected for CCR7, so terminally differentiated effector memory CD45RA+ cells were left out. Germline V lookup: CDR1 MDHEN, CDR2 SYDVKM. V dropped 6 bases and J dropped 2 bases, with 11 bases sitting between them. The CDR3 runs 13 residues. Study conclusions and caveats: Among the subsets, naive ones generally showed larger estimated richness than memory ones. The generation probabilities recorded for non-shared clonotypes fell below those of clonotypes shared by all four donors. Limitation of the genetic and exposure-history diversity represented came from the few donors.

Clones were read by immunoSEQ multiplex PCR, and TCRdb kept only the in-frame ones, dropping some. The sample shows roughly 550,000 clones, around 95% of them seen only once. Points on this clone: Its antigen is still unknown.

The V call is TRBV28, the J call TRBJ2-7; D not resolved. The source material was naive CD8+ T cells sorted from blood. The receptor's source is a woman in her twenties or thirties in good health. The CDR3: CASSPIFPYEQYF. CDR3 nucleotides: TGTGCCAGCAGCCCTATCTTCCCCTACGAGCAGTACTTC.